Presented here are 14 T cell receptor beta chains from one specimen sequenced in a study of cytotoxic CD8 clonotypes in ibrutinib-treated CLL. The assay was immunoSEQ multiplex PCR, and TCRdb's table has in-frame clones only and misses some. The sample carries about 27,000 clones, approximately 71% recorded once. The source material was PBMCs, sampled after 24 months of ibrutinib treatment. The receptors here all came from a human donor with chronic lymphocytic leukemia.

The genes are TRBV19 and TRBJ1-2; TRBD1 matches 8 bases. Germline V lookup: CDR1 LNHDA, CDR2 SQIVND (reference sequence). J lost 4 bases, V lost 6 bases, and 13 bases had no gene match. The CDR3 loop spans 16 amino acids. CDR3 sequence: CASSTDRAAATYGYTF. CDR3 nucleotides: TGTGCCAGTAGCACGGACAGGGCTGCGGCTACCTATGGCTACACCTTC.

V and J are TRBV5-5 and TRBJ1-1; no firm D call. Trimming stripped 2 bases from V and 3 bases from J, with 8 bases between. The CDR3 sequence is 13 residues long. Germline CDR1 and CDR2: SGHKS and YYEKEE (reference sequence). CDR3 in amino acids: CASSFIRDTEAFF. CDR3 in DNA: TGTGCCAGCAGCTTCATCCGGGACACTGAAGCTTTCTTT. The full variable domain, rest sourced from reference TRBV5-5 and TRBJ1-1, is DAGVTQSPTHLIKTRGQQVTLRCSPISGHKSVSWYQQVLGQGPQFIFQYYEKEERGRGNFPDRFSARQFPNYSSELNVNALLLGDSALYLCASSFIRDTEAFFGQGTRLTVV.

The chain uses TRBV25-1 and TRBJ2-7, with TRBD1 matching over 9 bases. J was trimmed by 2 bases and V by 6 bases; bases with no gene match: 5. Germline V gene lookup returns CDR1 MGHDK and CDR2 SYGVNS. The CDR3 has 14 residues. CDR3 protein: CASSETGGAYEQYF. The CDR3 DNA reads as TGTGCCAGCAGCGAGACAGGGGGGGCCTACGAGCAGTACTTC.

In its sample, this clone was seen a few times. CDR3 sequence (DNA): TGTGCCTGGAGAACAACCACCACAGGGGACGGCTACACCTTC. Protein: CAWRTTTTGDGYTF. The V call is TRBV30, the J call TRBJ1-2; TRBD1 matches 7 bases. Germline V gives CDR1 GTSNPN, CDR2 SVGIG (reference sequence). J was trimmed by 8 bases and V by 3 bases; bases with no gene match: 12. This CDR3 is 14 amino acids long. Filled out from reference TRBV30 and TRBJ1-2, the complete variable domain reads SQTIHQWPATLVQPVGSPLSLECTVEGTSNPNLYWYRQAAGRGLQLLFYSVGIGQISSEVPQNLSASRPQDRQFILSSKKLLLSDSGFYLCAWRTTTTGDGYTFGSGTRLTVV.

The chain carries TRBV20-1 and TRBJ2-3, with unresolved D. The germline V and J ends were trimmed by 5 bases and 4 bases, with 7 bases remaining between them. The germline gives CDR1 DFQATT, CDR2 SNEGSKA (reference sequence). There are 11 residues in the CDR3. The DNA of the CDR3 is TGCAGTGCTTCGGACCCAGATACGCAGTATTTT. Protein: CSASDPDTQYF.

V and J are TRBV4-3 and TRBJ2-7; the match to TRBD1 covers 7 bases. Trimming cost V 0 bases and J 5 bases; bases outside gene matches: 13. CDR3 length: 17 residues. The V gene's germline CDR1 is LGHNA and CDR2 YSLEER. The chain's CDR3 is CASSQDWNYRGANEQYF. The DNA of the CDR3 is TGCGCCAGCAGCCAAGATTGGAACTACAGGGGTGCGAACGAGCAGTACTTC.

The chain is built from TRBV6-5 and TRBJ1-2; possibly TRBD1 for D (5 bases). The V gene lost 4 bases and the J gene lost 4 bases, with 10 bases spanning the gap. The CDR3 extends over 13 amino acids. The germline V gene encodes CDR1 MNHEY and CDR2 SVGAGI. CDR3 in amino acids: CASSSGFGYGYTF. Written as DNA, the CDR3 is TGTGCCAGCAGTTCAGGGTTTGGCTATGGCTACACCTTC.

This rearrangement joins TRBV11-3 to TRBJ1-1; D not certain. This CDR3 contains 13 residues. The V end was cut by 6 bases, the J end by 2 bases, with 10 bases between. From germline, CDR1 is SGHNT and CDR2 YENEEA. CDR3: CASRGDSNTEAFF. In DNA form, the CDR3 reads TGTGCCAGCAGGGGCGATAGTAACACTGAAGCTTTCTTT.

The chain uses TRBV5-1 and TRBJ2-7, with D possibly being TRBD1 (6 bases). The CDR3 is 15 residues long. The V end was cut by 4 bases, the J end by 3 bases, with 17 bases between. Germline V gene data show CDR1 as SGHRS and CDR2 as YFSETQ. CDR3 residues: CASSRNNRVDYEQYF. The CDR3 coding sequence is TGCGCCAGCAGCCGAAACAACAGGGTTGACTACGAGCAGTACTTC.

V gene TRBV9 combines with J gene TRBJ1-6; perhaps TRBD1 as D (5 bases). There are 13 residues in the CDR3. The germline V and J ends were trimmed by 3 bases and 7 bases, with 8 bases remaining between them. The germline gives CDR1 SGDLS, CDR2 YYNGEE. CDR3 in DNA: TGTGCCAGCAGCGCTACAGGAAATTCACCCCTCCACTTT. This sequence encodes CASSATGNSPLHF.

The chain employs TRBV6-5 and TRBJ2-3, with D perhaps TRBD1 (5 bases). CDR3 length equals 15 residues. The V and J ends lost 8 bases and 0 bases respectively, with 15 bases between them. Per germline, CDR1 MNHEY and CDR2 SVGAGI. The CDR3 sequence is CASREWQGSTDTQYF. CDR3 bases: TGTGCCAGCCGCGAGTGGCAGGGTAGCACAGATACGCAGTATTTT.

This clone was counted only a few times. The CDR3 DNA reads as TGTGCCAGCAGTAGGCTTATGAGGGGCTTTACAAATGAGCAGTTCTTC. Translating gives CASSRLMRGFTNEQFF. The V gene is TRBV28, the J gene TRBJ2-1; the D gene could be TRBD1 or TRBD2 (5 bases each). The V end lost 5 bases, the J end lost 7 bases, and 21 bases lay between the germline ends. The germline gives CDR1 MDHEN, CDR2 SYDVKM. The CDR3 loop spans 16 amino acids. The whole variable domain, filled in from reference TRBV28 and TRBJ2-1, reads DVKVTQSSRYLVKRTGEKVFLECVQDMDHENMFWYRQDPGLGLRLIYFSYDVKMKEKGDIPEGYSVSREKKERFSLILESASTNQTSMYLCASSRLMRGFTNEQFFGPGTRLTVL.

The chain uses TRBV9 and TRBJ1-2; no firm D call. The CDR3 has 16 residues. Trimming took 5 bases from V and 0 from J, leaving 17 bases between them. Germline V gene lookup returns CDR1 SGDLS and CDR2 YYNGEE. CDR3 DNA sequence: TGTGCCAGCAGAGGTGCCGGGTTGGCTTCTAACTATGGCTACACCTTC. It encodes CASRGAGLASNYGYTF.

The V call is TRBV28, the J call TRBJ2-7; no clear D. V gave up 5 bases and J gave up 3 bases, with 5 bases separating them. The CDR3 length is 11 residues. The germline V gene encodes CDR1 MDHEN and CDR2 SYDVKM. The CDR3 loop reads CASSGRYEQYF. CDR3 DNA sequence: TGTGCCAGCAGTGGGCGCTACGAGCAGTACTTC.